This TCR beta chain emerged from a study of regulatory T cells in long-lasting Graves disease. At the level of the study: With positive TSH receptor antibodies and over 5 years of antithyroid drugs, Graves' disease was considered persistent.

This clonotype was seen at least ten times. The CDR3 sequence is 17 residues long. Trimming removed 2 bases from V and 0 bases from J; junction bases left unmatched: 9. The germline CDR1 and CDR2 sequences are MDHEN and SYDVKM. The TCR beta library used iRepertoire HTBI primers with Arm-PCR amplification of CDR3. One entry per CDR3 protein results from TCRdb running MiXCR on the multiplex PCR reads. The sample contains 600,000 to 800,000 distinct CDR3 sequences, around 30% of which appear only once. Time point meaning: persistent/refractory GD, antithyroid drugs over 5 years with positive TRAb. Generation of the TCR library employed RNA extracted from PBMCs.

V and J are TRBV28 and TRBJ1-1, with TRBD1 matching 7 bases. Specimen: peripheral blood mononuclear cells (PBMCs), collected when the disease was refractory, from a patient treated with antithyroid drugs. This receptor was taken from a female donor with Graves disease. DNA for the CDR3: TGTGCCAGCAGTTTAAGGACAGGCCTAAACATGAACACTGAAGCTTTCTTT. The encoded protein is CASSLRTGLNMNTEAFF.